The 17 T cell receptor beta chains below all came from one sample that was sequenced in a study of blood T cell repertoires in COVID-19. Sequencing used immunoSEQ multiplex PCR; TCRdb keeps in-frame clones, though not all of them. Of 100,000 or so clones listed, roughly 79% are singletons. The sample comprised peripheral blood. These receptors were collected from a human donor in a cohort sampled during active COVID-19.

The chain couples TRBV29-1 to TRBJ2-3; 10 bases map to TRBD1. The CDR3 covers 14 residues. Germline V gives CDR1 SQVTM, CDR2 ANQGSEA. V shed 6 bases and J 2 bases; nucleotides not matched to a gene: 5. As DNA, the CDR3 is TGCAGCGTAGGGACAGGGGCCTACACAGATACGCAGTATTTT. Translating gives CSVGTGAYTDTQYF.

The table lists this clone with a few counts. CDR3 in DNA: TGTGCCAGCAGACCGGGACAGGGTTACAATGAGCAGTTCTTC. Its protein is CASRPGQGYNEQFF. J is TRBJ2-1 and V is TRBV6-6; 9 bases are a match to TRBD1. The CDR3 covers 14 residues. V dropped 6 bases and J dropped 4; count of bases not matched to a gene: 4. CDR1 is MNHNY and CDR2 is SVGAGI in the germline V gene (reference sequence).

This chain joins TRBV6-2 or TRBV6-3 and TRBJ2-7, with 9 bases that match TRBD1. J lost 3 bases, V lost 2 bases, and 5 bases had no gene match. Looked up from germline, CDR1 is MNHEY and CDR2 is SVGEGT. This CDR3 is built from 15 residues. The CDR3 here is CASSYTGTGYYEQYF. The CDR3 DNA reads as TGTGCCAGCAGTTACACCGGGACAGGGTACTACGAGCAGTACTTC.

This chain links TRBV28 with TRBJ2-1; 10 positions agree with TRBD2. Germline assignment: CDR1 MDHEN and CDR2 SYDVKM. The ends lost 2 bases at V and 6 bases at J; junction bases unmatched: 7. CDR3 size: 16 residues. In nucleotides, the CDR3 is TGTGCCAGCAGTTTAATCCTAGCGGGAGTTCCCAATGAGCAGTTCTTC. This translates into CASSLILAGVPNEQFF.

The V gene is TRBV19, the J gene TRBJ2-1; 13 bases fit TRBD2. Germline loops: CDR1 LNHDA, CDR2 SQIVND (reference sequence). V gave up 1 base and J gave up 0 bases; unmatched junction bases: 9. The CDR3 extends over 20 amino acids. This CDR3 reads CASSIGFLGLAGSSYNEQFF. Here the CDR3 DNA reads TGTGCCAGTAGTATAGGGTTTCTGGGACTAGCGGGGAGCTCCTACAATGAGCAGTTCTTC.

This clone was found a few times. This rearrangement joins TRBV6-2 or TRBV6-3 to TRBJ2-1; D is uncertain. Germline lookup yields CDR1 MNHEY and CDR2 SVGEGT. CDR3 length: 14 residues. V was shortened by 0 bases and J by 4 bases, with 7 bases between the two germline ends. For the CDR3, the DNA is TGTGCCAGCAGTTACTCGAGAGTATACAATGAGCAGTTCTTC. Protein product: CASSYSRVYNEQFF.

This clone was recorded a few times. V gene TRBV20-1 combines with J gene TRBJ1-2; TRBD1 is a possible D gene (5 bases). The CDR3 length is 11 residues. CDR1 and CDR2 (germline): DFQATT, SNEGSKA (reference sequence). V was cut by 7 bases and J by 5 bases, with 11 bases left in between. CDR3: CSVTSGYGYTF. DNA for the CDR3: TGCAGTGTCACCTCAGGGTATGGCTACACCTTC.

The CDR3: CASSLNARGTEAFF. In nucleotides, the CDR3 is TGTGCCAGCAGCTTGAATGCGCGGGGCACTGAAGCTTTCTTT. This chain links TRBV7-3 with TRBJ1-1; D is uncertain. Trimming took off 3 bases at V and 4 bases at J, with 12 bases between the two ends. CDR3 length: 14 residues. Germline CDR1 and CDR2: SGHTA and FQGTGA.

This clone appeared a few times. The J gene is TRBJ1-4, the V gene TRBV27, with a possible D match to TRBD1 (6 bases). Germline CDR1 and CDR2: MNHEY and SMNVEV (reference sequence). With 3 bases removed from V and 8 bases from J, the gap between germline ends came to 10 bases. The CDR3 is made up of 13 amino acids. CDR3: CASSFQQGEKLFF. The DNA of the CDR3 is TGTGCCAGCAGTTTTCAGCAGGGGGAAAAACTGTTTTTT.

This clone was counted between two and nine times. This chain connects TRBV7-9 to TRBJ2-7, with TRBD2 identical over 8 bases. The junction had 6 bases not matched to a gene; V was cut back by 5 bases and J by 6 bases. Germline V gives CDR1 SEHNR, CDR2 FQNEAQ (reference sequence). The CDR3 runs 13 residues. The CDR3 region is CASSPGGGSEQYF. The CDR3 nucleotides are TGTGCCAGCAGCCCCGGGGGGGGGTCCGAGCAGTACTTC.

The chain is built from TRBV7-3 and TRBJ2-7; 14 bases line up with TRBD2. With 2 bases clipped from V and 3 bases from J, the junction kept 6 bases outside the gene matches. Germline V CDR1 and CDR2: SGHTA, FQGTGA. This CDR3 spans 17 amino acids. CDR3 DNA sequence: TGTGCCAGCAGCTTATCCGGGACTAGCGGGGGTAACTACGAGCAGTACTTC. This gives the protein CASSLSGTSGGNYEQYF.

The V gene is TRBV29-1, the J gene TRBJ1-1; D not certain. The CDR3 runs 16 residues. V lost 6 bases and J 1 base, leaving 21 bases between the germline ends. CDR1 SQVTM and CDR2 ANQGSEA come from the germline V gene. The CDR3 DNA reads as TGCAGCGTCTTCAGAGCGACTGGACTTGCGAACACTGAAGCTTTCTTT. Translation gives CSVFRATGLANTEAFF.

The rearrangement uses TRBV30 and TRBJ1-1, with D unclear. Germline V gene lookup returns CDR1 GTSNPN and CDR2 SVGIG (reference sequence). The CDR3 has 11 amino acids. V was pared by 5 bases and J by 7 bases, with 11 bases between. DNA of the CDR3: TGTGCCTGGGGCGGGATTTTTGAAGCTTTCTTT. It encodes CAWGGIFEAFF.

This clone was counted between two and nine times. This chain uses TRBV11-2 with TRBJ1-4; TRBD1 might be the D (5 bases). The CDR3 runs 16 residues. V lost 2 bases and J 0 bases, leaving 10 bases between the germline ends. Germline CDR1 and CDR2: SGHAT and FQNNGV. For the CDR3, the DNA is TGTGCCAGCAGCTTATCTTTACAGGCAACTAATGAAAAACTGTTTTTT. Amino acid sequence: CASSLSLQATNEKLFF.

This clone was counted between two and nine times. The chain carries TRBV7-9 and TRBJ2-7, with 11 bases aligning to TRBD1. The CDR3 runs 15 residues. V lost 2 bases and J lost 6; bases outside the gene matches: 6. Germline assignment: CDR1 SEHNR and CDR2 FQNEAQ (reference sequence). For the CDR3, the DNA is TGTGCCAGCAGCTTACGGGGACAGGGGGTAAGCGAGCAGTACTTC. Protein product: CASSLRGQGVSEQYF.

The chain has TRBV7-9 and TRBJ1-3; unclear D gene. The CDR3 is made up of 15 amino acids. V lost 1 base and J lost 0, with 7 bases in between. Germline lookup yields CDR1 SEHNR and CDR2 FQNEAQ (reference sequence). CDR3 protein: CASSLGGSSGNTIYF. DNA for the CDR3: TGTGCCAGCAGCTTAGGAGGGAGCTCTGGAAACACCATATATTTT.

CDR3 sequence reads: CASSLSRDRAKQYF. For the CDR3, the DNA is TGTGCCAGCAGTTTGTCCCGGGACAGGGCCAAGCAGTACTTC. The chain combines TRBV6-5 with TRBJ2-7, with 9 bases identical to TRBD1. The CDR3 covers 14 residues. The V segment lost 4 bases and the J segment 8 bases; nucleotides outside the gene matches: 9. Per germline, CDR1 MNHEY and CDR2 SVGAGI.